This entry features one T cell receptor (beta chain) sequence. Method: immunoSEQ multiplex PCR; TCRdb's copy keeps in-frame clones and lacks some. The sample yields hundreds of thousands of clones, roughly nine tenths seen once. The data originate from a study of Ad26.COV2.S vaccination and SARS-CoV-2 variants. Study overall: Trial arm assignment for the donor was COV1001 Ad26.COV2.S.

Germline assignment: CDR1 MNHNY and CDR2 SVGAGI (reference sequence). Trimming took off 5 bases at V and 4 bases at J, with 8 bases between the two ends. This CDR3 has 13 residues. The sample's treatment: roughly 19 received Ad26.COV2.S at low or high dose, single or two shots; roughly five received placebo; per-sample allocation not given. Day 63 following the first vaccine or placebo injection was when the samples were taken. Specimen: peripheral blood, collected in a trial of Ad26.COV2.S vaccine versus placebo. The origin of this receptor is a person between 18 and 65 years old who received the Ad26.COV2.S COVID-19 vaccine or a placebo. The chain joins TRBV6-6 to TRBJ2-2, with D perhaps TRBD2 (6 bases). This CDR3 reads CASSLAPTGELFF. CDR3 nucleotide sequence: TGTGCCAGCAGTCTAGCGCCCACCGGGGAGCTGTTTTTT.